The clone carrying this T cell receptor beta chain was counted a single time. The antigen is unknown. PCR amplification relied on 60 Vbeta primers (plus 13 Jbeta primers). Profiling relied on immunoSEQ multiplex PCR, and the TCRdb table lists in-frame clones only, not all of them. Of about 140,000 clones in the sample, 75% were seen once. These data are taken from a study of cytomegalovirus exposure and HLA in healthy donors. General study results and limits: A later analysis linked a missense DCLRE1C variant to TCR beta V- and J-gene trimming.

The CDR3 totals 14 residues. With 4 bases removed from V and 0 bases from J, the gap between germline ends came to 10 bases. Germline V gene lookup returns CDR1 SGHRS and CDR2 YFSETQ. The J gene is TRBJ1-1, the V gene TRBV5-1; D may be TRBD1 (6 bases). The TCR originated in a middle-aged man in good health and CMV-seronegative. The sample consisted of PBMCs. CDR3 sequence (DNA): TGCGCCAGCAGCGAGCGGACAGTGAACACTGAAGCTTTCTTT. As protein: CASSERTVNTEAFF.